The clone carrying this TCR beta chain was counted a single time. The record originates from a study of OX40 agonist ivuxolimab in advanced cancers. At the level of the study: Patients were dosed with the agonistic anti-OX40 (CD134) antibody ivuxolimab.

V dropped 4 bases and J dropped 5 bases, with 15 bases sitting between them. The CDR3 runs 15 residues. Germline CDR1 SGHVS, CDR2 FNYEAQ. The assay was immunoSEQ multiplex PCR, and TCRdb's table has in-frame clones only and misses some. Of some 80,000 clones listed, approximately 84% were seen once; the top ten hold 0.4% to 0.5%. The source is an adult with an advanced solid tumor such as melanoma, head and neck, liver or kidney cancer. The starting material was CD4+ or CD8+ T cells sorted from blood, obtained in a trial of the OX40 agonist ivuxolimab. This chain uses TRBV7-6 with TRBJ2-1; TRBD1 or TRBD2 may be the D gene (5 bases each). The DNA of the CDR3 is TGTGCCAGCAGCTCTTGGTCAGGGACGGACAATGAGCAGTTCTTC. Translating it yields CASSSWSGTDNEQFF.